The 25 T cell receptor beta chains presented below share a single source sample, sequenced in a study of shared clonotypes between healthy human individuals. Sequenced by immunoSEQ multiplex PCR; TCRdb stores in-frame clones only, minus some. The profile covers roughly 400,000 clones, with 96% appearing a single time and 0.32% taken by the ten largest. Sequenced material: memory CD8+ T cells sorted from blood. Subset reported: CD45RO+ cells pooled with CCR7-negative TemRA cells. Source of these receptors: a man aged 30-40 years in good health.

The V gene is TRBV18, the J gene TRBJ2-4; TRBD2 is a possible D gene (6 bases). The CDR3 is 15 residues long. V was pared by 3 bases and J by 3 bases, with 12 bases between. Germline V gene sequence: CDR1 KGHSH, CDR2 LQKENI. CDR3 bases: TGTGCCAGCTCACCTGTTGGGACTTTCAAAAACATTCAGTACTTC. Protein sequence: CASSPVGTFKNIQYF.

The chain joins TRBV4-2 to TRBJ2-7; D might be TRBD2 (5 bases). This CDR3 is built from 14 residues. Germline V gene data show CDR1 as LGHNA and CDR2 as YNFKEQ. Deletions cut 1 base from V and 2 bases from J, with 9 bases between. For the CDR3, the DNA is TGTGCCAGCAGCCAAGGCGGGCGGCCCTACGAGCAGTACTTC. As protein: CASSQGGRPYEQYF.

The rearrangement links TRBV2 to TRBJ2-7, with 9 bases aligning to TRBD2. Unmatched junction bases numbered 7, after V lost 4 bases and J lost 6 bases. The germline CDR1 and CDR2 sequences are SNHLY and FYNNEI. This CDR3 has 14 residues. The CDR3 sequence is CASSVSGSDSEQYF. As DNA, the CDR3 is TGTGCCAGCAGTGTTAGCGGGAGCGATTCCGAGCAGTACTTC.

The rearrangement joins TRBV27 to TRBJ2-1, with unresolved D. V dropped 2 bases and J dropped 5 bases, with 7 bases sitting between them. CDR1 and CDR2 from the germline V gene are MNHEY and SMNVEV (reference sequence). CDR3 length: 13 amino acids. For the CDR3, the DNA is TGTGCCAGCAGTTTAAACAGAAACAATGAGCAGTTCTTC. Protein product: CASSLNRNNEQFF.

The chain joins TRBV27 to TRBJ2-1; 7 bases map to TRBD1. CDR1 is MNHEY and CDR2 is SMNVEV in the germline V gene (reference sequence). This CDR3 comprises 14 residues. The ends lost 3 bases at V and 6 bases at J; junction bases unmatched: 5. CDR3 bases: TGTGCCAGCAGTTTGGACAGGAGATTCAATGAGCAGTTCTTC. It is translated as CASSLDRRFNEQFF.

This chain links TRBV2 with TRBJ2-2; 9 positions match TRBD2. This CDR3 region has 15 residues. CDR1 and CDR2 (germline): SNHLY, FYNNEI. V gave up 4 bases and J gave up 7 bases; unmatched junction bases: 7. This CDR3 is CASSVLLAGYGELFF. CDR3 DNA sequence: TGTGCCAGCAGTGTTTTGCTAGCGGGATACGGGGAGCTGTTTTTT.

The rearrangement joins TRBV30 to TRBJ2-1; 13 nucleotides line up with TRBD2. The CDR3 has 15 residues. The trim removed 2 bases at V and 6 bases at J, leaving 4 bases unmatched. Germline loops: CDR1 GTSNPN, CDR2 SVGIG (reference sequence). The CDR3 DNA reads TGTGCCTGGAGTAGGGGACTAGCGGGGTTCAATGAGCAGTTCTTC. Protein sequence: CAWSRGLAGFNEQFF.

The chain recombines TRBV19 with TRBJ1-1; perhaps TRBD1 as D (6 bases). CDR1 is LNHDA, CDR2 SQIVND, per germline (reference sequence). CDR3 length equals 12 residues. Trimming shortened V by 5 bases and J by 9 bases, and 13 bases separated the two germline ends. The CDR3 protein is CASSPVRGKAFF. Here the CDR3 DNA reads TGTGCCAGTAGTCCCGTCAGGGGCAAAGCTTTCTTT.

J is TRBJ1-1 and V is TRBV7-9; D perhaps matches TRBD1 (5 bases). V was cut by 5 bases and J by 7 bases, with 14 bases left in between. The germline CDR1 and CDR2 sequences are SEHNR and FQNEAQ (reference sequence). This CDR3 comprises 13 residues. The CDR3 protein is CASSRIGGFEAFF. The CDR3 coding sequence is TGTGCCAGCAGCCGCATCGGGGGGTTTGAAGCTTTCTTT.

The chain employs TRBV20-1 and TRBJ2-7; D not certain. Germline V lookup: CDR1 DFQATT, CDR2 SNEGSKA (reference sequence). Trimming left V 6 bases short and J 6 bases short, with 12 bases between. The CDR3 is 11 amino acids. In DNA, the CDR3 is TGCAGTGCCAGTGAAGTCTTCGAGCAGTACTTC. Its translation: CSASEVFEQYF.

The chain has TRBV11-2 and TRBJ2-7; the D gene is possibly TRBD2 (6 bases). The CDR3 is made up of 14 amino acids. The V end lost 5 bases, the J end lost 4 bases, and 15 bases lay between the germline ends. CDR1 and CDR2 (germline): SGHAT, FQNNGV. CDR3 region: CASSPRRGEYEQYF. For the CDR3, the DNA is TGTGCCAGCAGCCCGAGGCGGGGAGAATACGAGCAGTACTTC.

The CDR3 region is CAISITSGGPGELFF. The CDR3 coding sequence is TGTGCCATCAGTATAACTAGCGGAGGGCCCGGGGAGCTGTTTTTT. The chain has TRBV10-3 and TRBJ2-2; 8 bases align to TRBD2. The germline gives CDR1 ENHRY, CDR2 SYGVKD. With 5 bases clipped from V and 6 bases from J, the junction kept 8 bases outside the gene matches. The CDR3 covers 15 residues.

The chain couples TRBV5-1 to TRBJ2-1, with TRBD2 identical over 16 bases. The V gene's germline CDR1 is SGHRS and CDR2 YFSETQ. The CDR3 runs to 17 residues. The V gene end was trimmed by 1 base and the J gene end by 9 bases; junction bases not matched to a gene: 7. As DNA, the CDR3 is TGCGCCAGCAGCTTGCGGGCCGGGACTAGCGGGAGGGGTGAGCAGTTCTTC. This gives the protein CASSLRAGTSGRGEQFF.

The rearrangement links TRBV4-1 to TRBJ2-3, with unresolved D. CDR1 MGHRA and CDR2 YSYEKL come from the germline V gene. Trimming removed 1 base from V and 1 base from J, with 9 bases in between. This CDR3 is 15 amino acids long. The CDR3 region is CASSQVTLGTDTQYF. Written as DNA, the CDR3 is TGCGCCAGCAGCCAAGTTACGCTTGGCACAGATACGCAGTATTTT.

The chain combines TRBV10-1 with TRBJ2-4; 7 bases fit TRBD2. CDR1 and CDR2 (germline): WNHNN, SYGVQD (reference sequence). V shed 1 base, J shed 3 bases, and the junction held 9 bases outside the gene matches. The CDR3 sequence is 17 residues long. In nucleotides, the CDR3 is TGCGCCAGCAGTGAGTTTGCGCGGGAGTTGGGCAAAAACATTCAGTACTTC. This codes for CASSEFARELGKNIQYF.

V usage is TRBV30 and J usage is TRBJ2-7; TRBD1 matches 7 bases. The CDR3 consists of 12 residues. Germline assignment: CDR1 GTSNPN and CDR2 SVGIG (reference sequence). J gave up 5 bases and V 5 bases, and 6 bases lay outside the gene matches. Here the CDR3 reads CAWAHRGNEQYF. The CDR3 DNA sequence: TGTGCCTGGGCCCACAGGGGAAACGAGCAGTACTTC.

V is TRBV15 and J is TRBJ1-5, with TRBD1 identical over 8 bases. V was pared by 5 bases and J by 7 bases, with 10 bases of the junction left unmatched. CDR3 length: 15 amino acids. Looked up from germline, CDR1 is LNHNV and CDR2 is YYDKDF (reference sequence). The CDR3 bases are TGTGCCACCAGCCCACGAGGACAGGGAAGGCAGCCCCAGCATTTT. Residues: CATSPRGQGRQPQHF.

This chain links TRBV27 with TRBJ1-1; weak D call: TRBD1 (6 bases). The CDR3 is 13 residues long. Germline-derived CDR1 and CDR2 are MNHEY and SMNVEV (reference sequence). Trimming took off 0 bases at V and 11 bases at J, with 13 bases between the two ends. CDR3 sequence: CASSLSQGGHAFF. In DNA, the CDR3 is TGTGCCAGCAGTTTATCTCAAGGGGGGCATGCTTTCTTT.

The V gene is TRBV5-1, the J gene TRBJ1-1; D is unclear. The CDR3 totals 13 residues. With 1 base removed from V and 5 bases from J, the gap between germline ends came to 9 bases. Germline CDR1 reads SGHRS; CDR2 reads YFSETQ. CDR3 amino acids: CASSLMVETEAFF. DNA for the CDR3: TGCGCCAGCAGCTTGATGGTGGAAACTGAAGCTTTCTTT. The full variable domain, its missing parts supplied by reference TRBV5-1 and TRBJ1-1, is KAGVTQTPRYLIKTRGQQVTLSCSPISGHRSVSWYQQTPGQGLQFLFEYFSETQRNKGNFPGRFSGRQFSNSRSEMNVSTLELGDSALYLCASSLMVETEAFFGQGTRLTVV.

V is TRBV28 and J is TRBJ1-5, with D possibly matching TRBD1 (5 bases). Germline V gene lookup returns CDR1 MDHEN and CDR2 SYDVKM. The CDR3 has 15 residues. Trimming took off 3 bases at V and 2 bases at J, with 11 bases between the two ends. CDR3 nucleotides: TGTGCCAGCAGTTTCGCGGGGCGGGGCAATCAGCCCCAGCATTTT. Translation gives CASSFAGRGNQPQHF.

A remark on this clone: The same CDR3 also results from other DNA sequences found in this sample. The chain couples TRBV19 to TRBJ1-5; maybe TRBD1 (5 bases). This CDR3 is 13 amino acids long. Trimming pared 5 bases from V and 3 bases from J, leaving 8 bases between. Germline CDR1 is LNHDA and CDR2 is SQIVND (reference sequence). The CDR3 spells CASSGGINQPQHF. In DNA form, the CDR3 reads TGTGCCAGTAGTGGGGGAATCAATCAGCCCCAGCATTTT. The whole variable domain, remainder taken from reference TRBV19 and TRBJ1-5, is DGGITQSPKYLFRKEGQNVTLSCEQNLNHDAMYWYRQDPGQGLRLIYYSQIVNDFQKGDIAEGYSVSREKKESFPLTVTSAQKNPTAFYLCASSGGINQPQHFGDGTRLSIL.

V usage is TRBV5-1 and J usage is TRBJ1-1; 8 positions agree with TRBD1. The V gene's germline CDR1 is SGHRS and CDR2 YFSETQ. The CDR3 runs 15 residues. Losses at the gene ends were 0 bases for V and 5 bases for J; bases not matched to a gene: 6. CDR3 in DNA: TGCGCCAGCAGCTTGGAAGGTACAGGGGGGACTGAAGCTTTCTTT. This encodes CASSLEGTGGTEAFF.

The CDR3 sequence is CASSTPGQAKLTEAFF. Written as DNA, the CDR3 is TGTGCCAGCAGTACGCCGGGACAGGCAAAACTCACTGAAGCTTTCTTT. J is TRBJ1-1 and V is TRBV28; the match to TRBD1 covers 8 bases. Looked up from germline, CDR1 is MDHEN and CDR2 is SYDVKM. CDR3 length equals 16 residues. Trimming removed 5 bases from V and 4 bases from J; junction bases left unmatched: 12.

The rearrangement uses TRBV21-1 and TRBJ2-3; the DNA was not compared with TRBD2, the D call given in the table. TRBV21-1 is a pseudogene. CDR3 size: 15 residues. The CDR3 bases are TGTGCCAGCAGCAAGCGGGAAGAGGGCACAGATACGCAGTATTTT. Its translation: CASSKREEGTDTQYF.

This clone was detected only once. The chain uses TRBV5-6 and TRBJ1-5; unclear D gene. Germline lookup yields CDR1 SGHDT and CDR2 YYEEEE. The germline V and J ends were trimmed by 2 bases and 2 bases, with 5 bases remaining between them. The CDR3 spans 13 residues. CDR3 amino acids: CASSFQGNQPQHF. In DNA, the CDR3 is TGTGCCAGCAGCTTCCAGGGCAATCAGCCCCAGCATTTT.